The present entry profiles one TCR beta chain with its context. Its antigen is currently unknown. The source of the sample is a study of cytomegalovirus exposure and HLA in healthy donors. Regarding the study as a whole: Per published accounts, TCR beta sequences correctly predicted the HLA-A and HLA-B alleles of most subjects. Follow-up analysis seemed to connect common viral pathogens with several of the most significant clusters identified. Among TCR beta chains, those listed as cytomegalovirus-associated numbered 164. Donors belonging to an Asian-associated ancestry cluster reportedly showed fewer N-insertions in productive TCRs than the approximately 690-donor mean, according to what a later analysis found.

The PCR ran on 60 Vbeta and 13 Jbeta primers. Only in-frame clones appear in the TCRdb table, and some are missing; sequencing was by immunoSEQ multiplex PCR. The data show 150,000 to 200,000 clones, with 80% seen just once and 1.5% to 2% held by the top ten. The CDR3 sequence is 16 residues long. Deletions cut 0 bases from V and 1 base from J, with 9 bases between. Sequenced input: PBMCs. V gene TRBV23-1 combines with J gene TRBJ2-2; TRBD1 might be the D (5 bases). TRBV23-1 is flagged as an ORF with uncertain function. This receptor was obtained from a woman between 25 and 40 years old in good health and CMV-seronegative. As DNA, the CDR3 is TGCGCCAGCAGTCAATCTCGCAGGGAGAACACCGGGGAGCTGTTTTTT. Translated: CASSQSRRENTGELFF.